A single sample is the source of the 19 T cell receptor beta chains below, sequenced in a study of identical twins. One entry per CDR3 protein results from TCRdb running MiXCR on the 5' RACE reads. The sample contains roughly 500,000 distinct CDR3 sequences, less than 25% of which appear only once. Separately, the same data were catalogued under a study of T cells expressing NK-cell markers.

Specimen: CD4+ T cells sorted from blood. Receptors originate from a woman aged 18-35 years in good health.

In this sample, this clonotype turned up a few times. J is TRBJ1-4 and V is TRBV6-1; a possible D gene is TRBD1 (6 bases). Germline V gives CDR1 MNHNS, CDR2 SASEGT. V lost 5 bases and J 6 bases, leaving 16 bases between the germline ends. CDR3 length: 15 residues. CDR3 residues: CASSPTGALDEKLFF. In DNA, the CDR3 is TGTGCCAGCAGTCCGACGGGGGCGTTGGATGAAAAACTGTTTTTT.

The chain is built from TRBV6-1 and TRBJ1-2; no firm D call. V was shortened by 4 bases and J by 5 bases, with 11 bases between the two germline ends. This CDR3 has 13 amino acids. The germline gives CDR1 MNHNS, CDR2 SASEGT. The CDR3 spells CASSVWSGYGYTF. The CDR3 DNA reads as TGTGCCAGCAGTGTCTGGAGCGGGTATGGCTACACCTTC.

This clonotype was counted between two and nine times. The chain combines TRBV15 with TRBJ2-7; 8 bases agree with TRBD1. V lost 0 bases and J lost 9; bases outside the gene matches: 16. CDR1 LNHNV and CDR2 YYDKDF come from the germline V gene (reference sequence). The CDR3 totals 17 residues. DNA of the CDR3: TGTGCCACCAGCAGAGATAGGGGTGGGACAGGTGGACCGCCGCAGTACTTC. This codes for CATSRDRGGTGGPPQYF.

This clonotype was counted a few times. This chain links TRBV10-1 with TRBJ2-7, with D possibly matching TRBD1 (5 bases). Germline values: CDR1 WNHNN, CDR2 SYGVQD (reference sequence). The CDR3 consists of 14 residues. The V gene lost 2 bases and the J gene lost 3 bases, with 11 bases spanning the gap. CDR3 protein: CASSEGPGHYEQYF. The CDR3, as DNA: TGCGCCAGCAGTGAGGGTCCAGGGCACTACGAGCAGTACTTC.

This clonotype was picked up a small number of times. The chain combines TRBV6-2 or TRBV6-3 with TRBJ2-2, with D uncertain. This CDR3 contains 16 residues. V lost 0 bases and J 0 bases, leaving 8 bases between the germline ends. Germline assignment: CDR1 MNHEY and CDR2 SVGEGT. This chain's CDR3 is CASSYSAYTNTGELFF. The CDR3 nucleotides read TGTGCCAGCAGTTACTCGGCCTACACGAACACCGGGGAGCTGTTTTTT.

This chain joins TRBV12-3 or TRBV12-4 and TRBJ2-3; 9 nucleotides agree with TRBD2. The J segment lost 4 bases and the V segment lost 8 bases, leaving 10 bases of the junction unmatched. The CDR3 spans 15 residues. The CDR3 reads CASRVTAGGADTQYF. CDR3 sequence (DNA): TGTGCCAGCCGGGTGACGGCGGGGGGGGCAGATACGCAGTATTTT.

The chain uses TRBV7-2 and TRBJ2-7; D may be TRBD1 (6 bases). Germline V gives CDR1 SGHTA, CDR2 FQGNSA. V shed 1 base and J shed 4 bases, with 11 bases lying between them. The CDR3 totals 14 residues. Written as DNA, the CDR3 is TGTGCCAGCAGCTTAGGCAGGGGATGGTACGAGCAGTACTTC. This sequence encodes CASSLGRGWYEQYF.

The chain is built from TRBV9 and TRBJ2-7, with TRBD2 matching over 7 bases. V lost 3 bases to trimming and J lost 1 base; unmatched junction nucleotides: 4. Germline V gene lookup returns CDR1 SGDLS and CDR2 YYNGEE. The CDR3 is 14 residues long. CDR3 residues: CASSGPSGSYEQYF. As DNA, the CDR3 is TGTGCCAGCAGCGGTCCTAGCGGATCCTACGAGCAGTACTTC.

This clonotype was detected ten times or more. The rearrangement joins TRBV29-1 to TRBJ1-2; 10 bases match TRBD1. J was trimmed by 6 bases and V by 7 bases; bases with no gene match: 5. The CDR3 runs 12 residues. Germline V gene data show CDR1 as SQVTM and CDR2 as ANQGSEA. The DNA for the CDR3 is TGCAGCGGCGCCGGGACAGGGGATGGCTACACCTTC. Translating it yields CSGAGTGDGYTF. Filled out from reference TRBV29-1 and TRBJ1-2, the complete variable domain reads SAVISQKPSRDICQRGTSLTIQCQVDSQVTMMFWYRQQPGQSLTLIATANQGSEATYESGFVIDKFPISRPNLTFSTLTVSNMSPEDSSIYLCSGAGTGDGYTFGSGTRLTVV.

This clonotype was observed a handful of times. The chain employs TRBV3-1 and TRBJ2-5; D perhaps matches TRBD1 (5 bases). CDR1 and CDR2 from the germline V gene are LGHDT and YNNKEL (reference sequence). The V end lost 2 bases, the J end lost 1 base, and 8 bases lay between the germline ends. This CDR3 is built from 14 residues. The chain's CDR3 is CASSQQTVQETQYF. The CDR3 DNA follows: TGTGCCAGCAGCCAACAGACAGTCCAAGAGACCCAGTACTTC.

This chain links TRBV24-1 with TRBJ2-1; D not resolved. V lost 4 bases to trimming and J lost 8 bases, with 14 bases between them. Germline values: CDR1 KGHDR, CDR2 SFDVKD. CDR3 length: 14 amino acids. The CDR3 loop is CATSDPSQAHEQFF. The CDR3, as DNA: TGTGCCACCAGTGACCCAAGCCAAGCCCATGAGCAGTTCTTC.

In its sample, this clonotype was seen a few times. The genes are TRBV29-1 and TRBJ2-3, with 8 bases matching TRBD2. V gave up 4 bases and J gave up 1 base; unmatched junction bases: 10. The CDR3 has 16 amino acids. Germline loops: CDR1 SQVTM, CDR2 ANQGSEA. CDR3 sequence: CSVAGTRSGRTDTQYF. CDR3 sequence (DNA): TGCAGCGTTGCCGGGACTAGATCCGGCCGCACAGATACGCAGTATTTT.

The rearrangement joins TRBV19 to TRBJ2-7; 10 bases are a match to TRBD1. V dropped 5 bases and J dropped 6; count of bases not matched to a gene: 10. The V gene's germline CDR1 is LNHDA and CDR2 SQIVND (reference sequence). This CDR3 spans 15 amino acids. The CDR3 nucleotides read TGTGCCAGTAGTGTCGGACAGGGGGGATTTGGCGAGCAGTACTTC. Protein sequence: CASSVGQGGFGEQYF. The whole variable domain, remainder taken from reference TRBV19 and TRBJ2-7, is DGGITQSPKYLFRKEGQNVTLSCEQNLNHDAMYWYRQDPGQGLRLIYYSQIVNDFQKGDIAEGYSVSREKKESFPLTVTSAQKNPTAFYLCASSVGQGGFGEQYFGPGTRLTVT.

In its sample, this clonotype was seen many times. J is TRBJ2-1 and V is TRBV5-6; 9 bases are a match to TRBD2. With 5 bases clipped from V and 9 bases from J, the junction kept 12 bases outside the gene matches. The V gene's germline CDR1 is SGHDT and CDR2 YYEEEE. The CDR3 is made up of 15 amino acids. Here the CDR3 DNA reads TGTGCCAGCAGAATCGGCCTAGCGGGATGGGCTGAGCAGTTCTTC. Translated, it gives CASRIGLAGWAEQFF.

This clonotype appeared once. A junction boundary mismatches the germline segment, possibly from a read error. V gene TRBV18 combines with J gene TRBJ1-1, with D perhaps matching TRBD1 (5 bases). Germline CDR1 is KGHSH and CDR2 is LQKENI. The CDR3 is made up of 16 amino acids. CDR3: CASSSDISGLNAEAFF. The CDR3 nucleotides are TGTGCCAGCTCATCGGACATCTCGGGCCTGAACGCTGAAGCTTTCTTT.

In this sample, this clonotype turned up a few times. V and J are TRBV5-1 and TRBJ1-3; D might be TRBD1 (5 bases). The CDR3 is 13 amino acids. Looked up from germline, CDR1 is SGHRS and CDR2 is YFSETQ. With 4 bases removed from V and 4 bases from J, the gap between germline ends came to 9 bases. For the CDR3, the DNA is TGCGCCAGCAGCGGGACTCCAGGAAACACCATATATTTT. This codes for CASSGTPGNTIYF.

This clonotype has ten or more counts. The rearrangement joins TRBV12-3 or TRBV12-4 to TRBJ2-1; TRBD2 matches 9 bases. CDR3 size: 15 residues. Trimming cost V 7 bases and J 5 bases; bases outside gene matches: 9. This chain's CDR3 is CASTEGLAGNNEQFF. The CDR3 coding sequence is TGTGCCAGCACCGAGGGGCTAGCGGGGAACAATGAGCAGTTCTTC.

Only a few counts were recorded for this clonotype. The chain recombines TRBV15 with TRBJ2-3; D not resolved. This CDR3 spans 16 amino acids. Germline-derived CDR1 and CDR2 are LNHNV and YYDKDF (reference sequence). V shed 0 bases and J shed 3 bases, with 13 bases lying between them. The CDR3: CATSRDTLQPTDTQYF. CDR3 DNA: TGTGCCACCAGCAGAGATACCCTGCAACCGACAGATACGCAGTATTTT.

J is TRBJ2-3 and V is TRBV20-1; D not resolved. V shed 1 base and J shed 6 bases, with 23 bases lying between them. The CDR3 totals 17 residues. Germline values: CDR1 DFQATT, CDR2 SNEGSKA (reference sequence). CDR3 loop: CSARGHDNYGFVDTQYF. The CDR3, as DNA: TGCAGTGCTAGAGGCCATGACAACTATGGGTTTGTCGATACGCAGTATTTT.